A selection of T cell receptor beta chains follows, all from one sample in a study of beta chain features in type 1 diabetes. Data came from immunoSEQ multiplex PCR; TCRdb stores just in-frame clones and leaves some out. Of around 500,000 clones listed, around 10% are singletons. Material for sequencing was naive CD4+ T cells from blood. The receptors come from a woman between 18 and 29 years old in good health. Each CDR3 is given with its conserved first and last residue. The D gene is left open where the match is weak. Some rows mark clone size as missing; the rest say once, few, many or name a class of expanded clone.

j_call,clone_size,d_call,v_call,cdr3_nt,cdr3_aa
TRBJ2-3,.,.,TRBV6-5,TGTGCCAGCAGTTTGGGACTCAACACAGATACGCAGTATTTT,CASSLGLNTDTQYF
TRBJ1-2,few,.,TRBV15,TGTGCCACCAGCACTCCAGCCTCTAACTATGGCTACACCTTC,CATSTPASNYGYTF
TRBJ2-1,.,.,TRBV21-1,TGTGCCAGCAGCAAAGCGGGCGCAGACGATGAGCAGTTCTTC,CASSKAGADDEQFF
TRBJ1-3,few,.,TRBV15,TGTGCCACCAGACCTTCGGGGGGCGCCGGAAACACCATATATTTT,CATRPSGGAGNTIYF
TRBJ2-2,few,.,TRBV15,TGTGCCACCAGAGGGGTTGGGAACACCGGGGAGCTGTTTTTT,CATRGVGNTGELFF
TRBJ2-7,.,TRBD2,TRBV14,TGTGCCAGCAGCCTCGGACTAGCGGGCCCTTACGAGCAGTACTTC,CASSLGLAGPYEQYF
TRBJ2-5,.,.,TRBV19,TGTGCCAGTAGTATAGGCAGGCAATTCCAAGAGACCCAGTACTTC,CASSIGRQFQETQYF
TRBJ2-6,few,.,TRBV29-1,TGCAGCGTCTCAATATCCCCAGGGCCTGGGGCCAACGTCCTGACTTTC,CSVSISPGPGANVLTF
TRBJ2-1,.,TRBD2,TRBV11-3,TGTGCCAGCAGCTCCCCAGGGACTAGCGACAATGAGCAGTTCTTC,CASSSPGTSDNEQFF
TRBJ2-3,few,TRBD1,TRBV29-1,TGCAGCGTACAAGACAGGGGGGGTGTTACGCAGTATTTT,CSVQDRGGVTQYF
TRBJ2-1,few,TRBD2,TRBV29-1,TGCAGCGTTGATCAGGGGGCTGTAGCGGGAGGGTCCTACAATGAGCAGTTCTTC,CSVDQGAVAGGSYNEQFF
TRBJ2-1,few,.,TRBV7-7,TGTGCCAGCAGCTTTGCAGGGTTCAGCTCCTACAATGAGCAGTTCTTC,CASSFAGFSSYNEQFF
TRBJ2-3,few,TRBD1,TRBV5-1,TGCGCCAGCAGCTTACAGGGGGCCACAGATACGCAGTATTTT,CASSLQGATDTQYF
TRBJ2-1,.,.,TRBV14,TGTGCCAGCAGCCCCCAGACTGGATACAATGAGCAGTTCTTC,CASSPQTGYNEQFF
TRBJ2-2,few,.,TRBV27,TGTGCCAGCAGAGGACAGAACACCGGGGAGCTGTTTTTT,CASRGQNTGELFF
TRBJ2-1,.,TRBD2,TRBV5-1,TGCGCCAGCAGCTTGGAGACTAGCGGATACAATGAGCAGTTCTTC,CASSLETSGYNEQFF
TRBJ1-1,.,.,TRBV29-1,TGCAGCGTTGAAAGGAACACTGAAGCTTTCTTT,CSVERNTEAFF
TRBJ2-2,once,.,TRBV5-1,TGCGCCAGCAGCTTGGAGTGGACACGGCTAAACACCGGGGAGCTGTTTTTT,CASSLEWTRLNTGELFF
TRBJ1-4,few,.,TRBV29-1,TGCAGCGCTTCGACAGCAACTAATGAAAAACTGTTTTTT,CSASTATNEKLFF
TRBJ2-5,few,TRBD2,TRBV9,TGTGCCAGCAGCGTAAGCCTAGCGGGGGAAGAGACCCAGTACTTC,CASSVSLAGEETQYF
TRBJ2-7,many,TRBD2,TRBV13,TGTGCCAGCAGCGCTGAAAGCGGGAGGGCCTCTGGGCAGTACTTC,CASSAESGRASGQYF
TRBJ2-1,.,.,TRBV18,TGTGCCAGCTCACCGGATTGGGGCTCCTACAATGAGCAGTTCTTC,CASSPDWGSYNEQFF
TRBJ2-3,few,.,TRBV4-3,TGCGCCAGCTCCGGGGGCGGTTTCCTTACGCAGTATTTT,CASSGGGFLTQYF
TRBJ1-1,few,.,TRBV30,TGTGCCTGGAGTCCCGCAGGGAACACTGAAGCTTTCTTT,CAWSPAGNTEAFF
TRBJ1-5,few,.,TRBV18,TGTGCCAGCTCCCCTGGTAGTAGCAATCAGCCCCAGCATTTT,CASSPGSSNQPQHF
TRBJ1-1,.,TRBD1,TRBV30,TGTGCCTCTGGTGGAAAAGGGACAGCCAACACTGAAGCTTTCTTT,CASGGKGTANTEAFF
TRBJ1-1,.,.,TRBV7-2,TGTGCCAGCAGCTTAATGGGGAGGACTGAAGCTTTCTTT,CASSLMGRTEAFF
TRBJ2-5,.,.,TRBV7-9,TGTGCCAGCAGCTTAGCGAGACAGATTGTAGAGACCCAGTACTTC,CASSLARQIVETQYF
TRBJ2-1,.,TRBD2,TRBV29-1,TGCAGTGCTGACGGACTAGCGGGATTCGATGAGCAGTTCTTC,CSADGLAGFDEQFF
TRBJ1-1,.,.,TRBV5-1,TGCGCCAGCAGCTTCCGATCGAACACTGAAGCTTTCTTT,CASSFRSNTEAFF
TRBJ1-2,few,.,TRBV29-1,TGCAGCGTTGACGGAGGTCAGGGGAACCCGTTTCTCTATGGCTACACCTTC,CSVDGGQGNPFLYGYTF
TRBJ1-2,few,TRBD1,TRBV4-2,TGTGCCAGCAGCCAAACCGGACAGGGACTAGGGTATGGCTACACCTTC,CASSQTGQGLGYGYTF
TRBJ1-5,few,.,TRBV7-2,TGTGCCAGCAGCTTACGGGCAGGCAATCAGCCCCAGCATTTT,CASSLRAGNQPQHF
TRBJ2-1,once,TRBD1,TRBV19,TGTGCCAGTAGTAGAGGACAGGCATCCTACAATGAGCAGTTCTTC,CASSRGQASYNEQFF
TRBJ2-7,few,.,TRBV9,TGTGCCAGCAGCGTAGCGGGTCAGGACTACGAGCAGTACTTC,CASSVAGQDYEQYF
TRBJ2-1,.,.,TRBV4-2,TGTGCCAGCAGCCATCGTGGGGGACCTGGACTATACAATGAGCAGTTCTTC,CASSHRGGPGLYNEQFF
TRBJ1-2,.,TRBD1,TRBV2,TGTGCCAGCAGGAACCGACAGGGCTATGGCTACACCTTC,CASRNRQGYGYTF
TRBJ2-5,few,TRBD2,TRBV7-2,TGTGCCAGCAGACGTACGGGAGGGTTAGAGACCCAGTACTTC,CASRRTGGLETQYF
TRBJ2-6,few,.,TRBV7-8,TGTGCCAGCAGCTCATATACCCGTGGGGCCAACGTCCTGACTTTC,CASSSYTRGANVLTF
TRBJ1-4,few,.,TRBV7-2,TGTGCCAGCAGCTTAGACCTCCGGGGAACAAAACTGTTTTTT,CASSLDLRGTKLFF
TRBJ1-6,once,TRBD1,TRBV9,TGTGCCAGCAGCGCCCGACAGGGGAACTCACCCCTCCACTTT,CASSARQGNSPLHF
TRBJ2-1,few,TRBD2,TRBV6-5,TGTGCCAGCAGTTTTGGACTAGCGACCAATGAGCAGTTCTTC,CASSFGLATNEQFF
TRBJ1-1,.,TRBD1,TRBV7-9,TGTGCCAGCAGCTGGACAGGAAGTACGGGCACTGAAGCTTTCTTT,CASSWTGSTGTEAFF
TRBJ2-7,.,.,TRBV5-6,TGTGCCAGCAGCCTGGGACTTCCAGGGGAGCAGTACTTC,CASSLGLPGEQYF
TRBJ2-3,.,.,TRBV14,TGTGCCAGCAGCCGTCCTAGGACCTCAGATACGCAGTATTTT,CASSRPRTSDTQYF
TRBJ2-7,.,.,TRBV6-6,TGTGCCACCAGACCGGGACAAGCATCCTACGAGCAGTACTTC,CATRPGQASYEQYF
TRBJ2-1,.,TRBD1,TRBV7-2,TGTGCCAGCAGCTTAGCCGGACAGGCCAAGCAGCAGTTCTTC,CASSLAGQAKQQFF
TRBJ1-5,few,TRBD1,TRBV9,TGTGCCAGCAGCGGGGGGACAGGGGAAAGGCCCCAGCATTTT,CASSGGTGERPQHF
TRBJ2-6,.,.,TRBV14,TGTGCCAGCAGCCAAGATCTTGTTACATACCTGACTTTC,CASSQDLVTYLTF
TRBJ2-5,few,TRBD2,TRBV28,TGTGCCAGCAGGAACTTCGTCCCTAGCGGCGCAGAGACCCAGTACTTC,CASRNFVPSGAETQYF
TRBJ2-2,few,.,TRBV28,TGTGCCAGCAGTTTGCACGGGGAGCTGTTTTTT,CASSLHGELFF
TRBJ2-7,few,TRBD1,TRBV19,TGTGCCAGTAGCACGTTACAGGGGTTGGAGCAGTACTTC,CASSTLQGLEQYF